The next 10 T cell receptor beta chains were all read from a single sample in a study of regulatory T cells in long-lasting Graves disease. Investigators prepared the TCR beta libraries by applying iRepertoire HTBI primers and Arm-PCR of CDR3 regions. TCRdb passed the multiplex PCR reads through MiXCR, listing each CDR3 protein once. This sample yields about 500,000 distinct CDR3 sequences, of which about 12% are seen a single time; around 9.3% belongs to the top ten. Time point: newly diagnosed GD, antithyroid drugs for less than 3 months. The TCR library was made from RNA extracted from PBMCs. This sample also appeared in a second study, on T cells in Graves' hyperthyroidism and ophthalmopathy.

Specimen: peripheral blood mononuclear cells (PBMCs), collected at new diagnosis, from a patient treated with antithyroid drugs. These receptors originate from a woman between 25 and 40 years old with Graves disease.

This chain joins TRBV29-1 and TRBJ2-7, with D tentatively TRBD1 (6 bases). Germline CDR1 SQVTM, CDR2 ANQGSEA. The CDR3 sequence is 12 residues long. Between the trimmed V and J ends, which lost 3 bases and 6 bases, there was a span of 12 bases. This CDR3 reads CSVDGGPGEQYF. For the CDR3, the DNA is TGCAGCGTTGATGGGGGCCCGGGCGAGCAGTACTTC.

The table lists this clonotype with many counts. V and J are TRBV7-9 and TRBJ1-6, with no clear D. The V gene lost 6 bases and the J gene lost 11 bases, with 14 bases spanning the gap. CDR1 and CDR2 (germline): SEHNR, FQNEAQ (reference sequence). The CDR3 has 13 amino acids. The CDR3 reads CASSYTREPPLHF. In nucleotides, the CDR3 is TGTGCCAGCAGTTACACACGGGAACCACCCCTCCACTTT.

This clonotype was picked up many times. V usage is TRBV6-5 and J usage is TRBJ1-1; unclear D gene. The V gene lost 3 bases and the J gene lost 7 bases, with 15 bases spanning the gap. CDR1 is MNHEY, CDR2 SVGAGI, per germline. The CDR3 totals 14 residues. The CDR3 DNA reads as TGTGCCAGCAGTTATCGTACCCCACCCCTTGAAGCTTTCTTT. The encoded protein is CASSYRTPPLEAFF.

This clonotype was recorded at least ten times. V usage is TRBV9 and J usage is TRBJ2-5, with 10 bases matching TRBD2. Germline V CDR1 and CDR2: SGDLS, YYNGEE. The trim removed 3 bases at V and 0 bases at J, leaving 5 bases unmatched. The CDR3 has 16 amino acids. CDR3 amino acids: CASSAPLAGYQETQYF. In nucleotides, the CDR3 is TGTGCCAGCAGCGCCCCACTAGCGGGATACCAAGAGACCCAGTACTTC. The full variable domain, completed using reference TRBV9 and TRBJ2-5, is DSGVTQTPKHLITATGQRVTLRCSPRSGDLSVYWYQQSLDQGLQFLIQYYNGEERAKGNILERFSAQQFPDLHSELNLSSLELGDSALYFCASSAPLAGYQETQYFGPGTRLLVL.

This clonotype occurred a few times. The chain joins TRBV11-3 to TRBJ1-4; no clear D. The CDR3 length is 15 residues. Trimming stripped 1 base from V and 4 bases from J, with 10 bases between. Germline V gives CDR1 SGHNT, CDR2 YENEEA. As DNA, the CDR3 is TGTGCCAGCAGCTTAGGATTCGGTTATAATGAAAAACTGTTTTTT. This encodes CASSLGFGYNEKLFF.

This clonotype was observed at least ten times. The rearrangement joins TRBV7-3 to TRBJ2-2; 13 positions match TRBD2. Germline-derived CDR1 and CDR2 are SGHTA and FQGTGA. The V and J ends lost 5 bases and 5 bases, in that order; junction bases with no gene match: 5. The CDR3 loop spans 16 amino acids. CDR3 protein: CASSRRLAGGTGELFF. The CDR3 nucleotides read TGTGCCAGCAGCCGTCGACTAGCGGGAGGTACCGGGGAGCTGTTTTTT.

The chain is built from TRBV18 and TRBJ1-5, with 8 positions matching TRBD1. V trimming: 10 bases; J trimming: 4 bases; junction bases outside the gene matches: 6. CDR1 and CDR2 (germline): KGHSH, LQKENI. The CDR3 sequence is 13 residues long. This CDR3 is CATGQGQNQPQHF. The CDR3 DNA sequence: TGTGCCACCGGACAGGGACAAAATCAGCCCCAGCATTTT.

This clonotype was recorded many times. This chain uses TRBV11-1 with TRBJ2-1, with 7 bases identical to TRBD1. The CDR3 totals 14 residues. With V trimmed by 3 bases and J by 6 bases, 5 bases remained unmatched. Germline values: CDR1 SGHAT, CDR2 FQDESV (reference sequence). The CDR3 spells CASSLGQSPNEQFF. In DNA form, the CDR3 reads TGTGCCAGCAGCTTGGGACAGTCTCCCAATGAGCAGTTCTTC.

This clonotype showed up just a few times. The CDR3 sequence: CASSQDLIFRTEAFF. Written as DNA, the CDR3 is TGCGCCAGCAGCCAAGATCTAATTTTCCGGACGGAAGCTTTCTTT. V gene TRBV4-1 combines with J gene TRBJ1-1, with D unresolved. This CDR3 has 15 residues. Germline V gene lookup returns CDR1 MGHRA and CDR2 YSYEKL. V dropped 0 bases and J dropped 8 bases, with 16 bases sitting between them.

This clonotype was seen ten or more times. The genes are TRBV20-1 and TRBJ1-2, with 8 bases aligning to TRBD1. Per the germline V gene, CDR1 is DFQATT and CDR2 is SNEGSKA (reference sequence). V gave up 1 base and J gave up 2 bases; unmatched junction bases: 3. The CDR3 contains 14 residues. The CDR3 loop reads CSARVHRGNYGYTF. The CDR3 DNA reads TGCAGTGCTAGAGTCCACAGGGGGAACTATGGCTACACCTTC.